The 15 T cell receptor beta chains below come from one sample, sequenced in a study of T cell changes during pregnancy in multiple sclerosis. Clones were sequenced by immunoSEQ multiplex PCR, and TCRdb holds only the in-frame ones, with some missing. The profile shows about 40,000 clones, approximately 93% of them singletons. Sequenced here: CD8+ T cells from peripheral blood mononuclear cells, sampled in the third trimester of pregnancy. Every receptor here comes from a female donor with multiple sclerosis, enrolled in a pregnancy study.

The CDR3 DNA sequence: TGTGCCAGCAGAGGGACAGGGGGGAACACTGAAGCTTTCTTT. The encoded protein is CASRGTGGNTEAFF. The rearrangement links TRBV2 to TRBJ1-1; 11 positions agree with TRBD1. The CDR3 runs to 14 residues. The germline V gene has CDR1 SNHLY and CDR2 FYNNEI. V trimming: 6 bases; J trimming: 1 base; junction bases outside the gene matches: 1.

This clone was counted a single time. This chain connects TRBV6-1 to TRBJ2-5; D is undetermined. Per germline, CDR1 MNHNS and CDR2 SASEGT. V lost 1 base and J lost 1, with 7 bases in between. This CDR3 has 14 amino acids. The CDR3 DNA reads TGTGCCAGCAGTGAAGGGCCACCCCAAGAGACCCAGTACTTC. Translated, it gives CASSEGPPQETQYF.

Only a few counts were recorded for this clone. This rearrangement joins TRBV28 to TRBJ1-6, with D possibly matching TRBD1 (5 bases). Germline V gene sequence: CDR1 MDHEN, CDR2 SYDVKM. The CDR3 runs 12 residues. The V gene lost 5 bases and the J gene lost 14 bases, with 13 bases spanning the gap. The CDR3 region is CASSGGGLALHF. The CDR3 bases are TGTGCCAGCAGTGGCGGGGGTTTGGCCCTCCACTTT.

This chain uses TRBV7-2 with TRBJ2-5; TRBD2 agrees at 7 bases. This CDR3 is built from 15 residues. V shed 5 bases, J shed 4 bases, and the junction held 10 bases outside the gene matches. In germline, CDR1 is SGHTA, CDR2 FQGNSA. CDR3 sequence reads: CASSRRGDYLETQYF. The CDR3 DNA is TGTGCCAGCAGCCGCCGAGGGGACTACCTAGAGACCCAGTACTTC. Using reference TRBV7-2 and TRBJ2-5 for the parts outside the CDR3, the full variable domain is GAGVSQSPSNKVTEKGKDVELRCDPISGHTALYWYRQSLGQGLEFLIYFQGNSAPDKSGLPSDRFSAERTGGSVSTLTIQRTQQEDSAVYLCASSRRGDYLETQYFGPGTRLLVL.

V and J are TRBV30 and TRBJ1-6; 7 positions agree with TRBD1. The CDR3 loop spans 13 amino acids. J lost 6 bases, V lost 1 base, and 0 bases had no gene match. In germline, CDR1 is GTSNPN, CDR2 SVGIG (reference sequence). This chain's CDR3 is CAWSGDSNSPLHF. CDR3 bases: TGTGCCTGGAGTGGGGACAGTAATTCACCCCTCCACTTT.

This sequence joins TRBV14 and TRBJ1-1; D remains ambiguous. The CDR3 covers 13 residues. Looked up from germline, CDR1 is SGHDN and CDR2 is FVKESK. The ends were cut back, 4 bases at V and 9 bases at J, with 15 bases in the middle. CDR3 protein: CASSPGSYGQAFF. CDR3 sequence (DNA): TGTGCCAGCAGCCCGGGGTCTTACGGGCAAGCTTTCTTT.

This rearrangement joins TRBV2 to TRBJ1-5, with D possibly being TRBD1 (5 bases). Germline V CDR1 and CDR2: SNHLY, FYNNEI. V was clipped by 5 bases and J by 4 bases, with 12 bases between them. The length of the CDR3 is 14 residues. CDR3 residues: CASSQGGGNQPQHF. The CDR3, as DNA: TGTGCCAGCAGTCAGGGCGGGGGTAATCAGCCCCAGCATTTT.

The rearrangement uses TRBV6-1 and TRBJ2-5; 10 bases agree with TRBD2. V dropped 10 bases and J dropped 4; count of bases not matched to a gene: 12. Germline CDR1 reads MNHNS; CDR2 reads SASEGT. This CDR3 is 15 amino acids long. CDR3 bases: TGTGCCATCATGCCTATAGCGGGGGGCGGAGAGACCCAGTACTTC. As protein: CAIMPIAGGGETQYF.

J is TRBJ1-1 and V is TRBV2; a weak D match, TRBD1 (5 bases). V lost 3 bases and J lost 2, with 19 bases in between. CDR3 length: 17 amino acids. In germline, CDR1 is SNHLY, CDR2 FYNNEI. In DNA, the CDR3 is TGTGCCAGCAGTGACGGCAGGAGCCCGGGGGAAAACACTGAAGCTTTCTTT. It translates to CASSDGRSPGENTEAFF.

This rearrangement joins TRBV29-1 to TRBJ2-1; unclear D gene. The V and J ends lost 4 bases and 0 bases respectively, with 7 bases between them. Germline loops: CDR1 SQVTM, CDR2 ANQGSEA. The CDR3 spans 13 residues. The CDR3 region is CSVALSSYNEQFF. The CDR3 nucleotides read TGCAGCGTTGCACTAAGCTCCTACAATGAGCAGTTCTTC.

This clone was counted between two and nine times. The rearrangement links TRBV19 to TRBJ2-1, with TRBD1 identical over 7 bases. CDR3 length: 15 residues. Germline V lookup: CDR1 LNHDA, CDR2 SQIVND (reference sequence). V lost 5 bases and J lost 3; bases outside the gene matches: 7. The CDR3 reads CASSSPGTDYNEQFF. The DNA of the CDR3 is TGTGCCAGTAGTTCCCCCGGGACAGACTACAATGAGCAGTTCTTC.

The chain links TRBV5-4 to TRBJ2-2; TRBD2 agrees at 12 bases. V trimming: 3 bases; J trimming: 5 bases; junction bases outside the gene matches: 8. The germline CDR1 and CDR2 sequences are SGHNT and YYREEE (reference sequence). This CDR3 is 17 amino acids long. CDR3 sequence (DNA): TGTGCCAGCAGCTCCCCTACTAGCGGGGGGATAACCGGGGAGCTGTTTTTT. Protein product: CASSSPTSGGITGELFF.

This rearrangement joins TRBV10-3 to TRBJ1-4, with TRBD1 identical over 9 bases. V was clipped by 4 bases and J by 4 bases; unmatched bases: 7. The CDR3 runs to 16 residues. The V gene's germline CDR1 is ENHRY and CDR2 SYGVKD. The CDR3 DNA reads as TGTGCCATCAGTGTCGACAGGGGGAGTCTTAATGAAAAACTGTTTTTT. Protein sequence: CAISVDRGSLNEKLFF.

The V call is TRBV27, the J call TRBJ2-7; 8 bases align to TRBD1. Germline CDR1 MNHEY, CDR2 SMNVEV (reference sequence). Trimming took 5 bases from V and 1 from J; bases not matched to a gene: 10. CDR3 length: 16 amino acids. The CDR3 DNA sequence: TGTGCCAGCAGTCCGGCAGGGGGCGTGCGGTCCTACGAGCAGTACTTC. It yields the protein CASSPAGGVRSYEQYF.

This clone was detected once. V usage is TRBV5-1 and J usage is TRBJ2-2; weak D call: TRBD1 (6 bases). Trimming shortened V by 9 bases and J by 3 bases, and 9 bases separated the two germline ends. Per the germline V gene, CDR1 is SGHRS and CDR2 is YFSETQ. The CDR3 totals 12 residues. The CDR3 DNA is TGCGCCACTCGACAGGACACCGGGGAGCTGTTTTTT. It yields the protein CATRQDTGELFF.